A single sample gave rise to the 10 T cell receptor beta chains below, sequenced in a study of post-analysis software for immune sequencing data. Points from the study as a whole: Patients carried 4 or 5 TRBV segments more frequently than controls did, and TRBV5-6, TRBV5-1 and TRBV20-1 were among them.

cDNA libraries of TCR beta carried unique molecular identifiers. TCRdb reanalysed the PCR reads using MiXCR and keeps one entry per CDR3 protein. The profile shows about 810,000 distinct CDR3 sequences, roughly 58% of them singletons. For these TCRs, the target antigens are not known. The sequenced material came from blood. These receptors all come from a girl aged 5-17 years with multiple sclerosis.

The V gene is TRBV7-2, the J gene TRBJ2-3, with TRBD2 matching over 7 bases. The germline gives CDR1 SGHTA, CDR2 FQGNSA. V shed 1 base, J shed 4 bases, and the junction held 5 bases outside the gene matches. The CDR3 loop spans 15 amino acids. CDR3 sequence reads: CASSLGEGRSDTQYF. The CDR3 DNA reads TGTGCCAGCAGCTTAGGGGAGGGCCGGTCAGATACGCAGTATTTT. Full variable domain (missing parts from reference TRBV7-2 and TRBJ2-3): GAGVSQSPSNKVTEKGKDVELRCDPISGHTALYWYRQSLGQGLEFLIYFQGNSAPDKSGLPSDRFSAERTGGSVSTLTIQRTQQEDSAVYLCASSLGEGRSDTQYFGPGTRLTVL.

The chain combines TRBV7-8 with TRBJ2-5; D possibly corresponds to TRBD1 (6 bases). The CDR3 contains 21 residues. Trimming shortened V by 5 bases and J by 5 bases, and 36 bases separated the two germline ends. Germline values: CDR1 SGHVS, CDR2 FQNEAQ. CDR3 coding DNA: TGTGCCAGCAGCCCCCTCATTTGGGACACCGAGTGGAGGCTAGGTTTGGAGACCCAGTACTTC. Translated: CASSPLIWDTEWRLGLETQYF.

This clonotype was detected only a few times. V is TRBV7-2 and J is TRBJ2-6, with a weak D call TRBD2 (6 bases). V was pared by 1 base and J by 0 bases, with 10 bases between. Per the germline V gene, CDR1 is SGHTA and CDR2 is FQGNSA. CDR3 length: 17 residues. The CDR3 reads CASSLGGLFSGANVLTF. CDR3 in DNA: TGTGCCAGCAGCTTAGGGGGACTCTTCTCTGGGGCCAACGTCCTGACTTTC.

This clonotype turned up a few times. The chain is built from TRBV12-3 or TRBV12-4 and TRBJ2-7; D perhaps matches TRBD1 (6 bases). The length of the CDR3 is 14 residues. The V end was cut by 3 bases, the J end by 2 bases, with 11 bases between. CDR3 sequence reads: CASSLQGSTYEQYF. The DNA of the CDR3 is TGTGCCAGCAGTTTGCAGGGGTCTACCTACGAGCAGTACTTC.

The J gene is TRBJ2-2, the V gene TRBV24-1, with 11 bases that match TRBD2. The CDR3 totals 20 residues. Germline CDR1 KGHDR, CDR2 SFDVKD. With V trimmed by 3 bases and J by 2 bases, 13 bases remained unmatched. The CDR3 region has the DNA TGTGCCACCAGTGATCCTCTCTACTCCGGGACTAGCGGTAACACCGGGGAGCTGTTTTTT. It encodes CATSDPLYSGTSGNTGELFF.

This clonotype came up a few times. The chain employs TRBV4-1 and TRBJ2-1; D might be TRBD2 (5 bases). With 2 bases removed from V and 7 bases from J, the gap between germline ends came to 15 bases. The germline gives CDR1 MGHRA, CDR2 YSYEKL. The CDR3 runs 15 residues. CDR3 protein: CASSQRWSPGNEQFF. CDR3 in DNA: TGCGCCAGCAGCCAACGTTGGTCCCCGGGGAATGAGCAGTTCTTC.

This chain uses TRBV12-3 or TRBV12-4 with TRBJ2-3; D perhaps matches TRBD2 (6 bases). This CDR3 contains 16 residues. Trimming removed 8 bases at V and 8 bases at J, with 26 bases between. The chain's CDR3 is CASHLNPGLPPGTQYF. For the CDR3, the DNA is TGTGCCAGCCATCTAAACCCGGGACTCCCTCCGGGTACGCAGTATTTT.

In this sample, this clonotype turned up once. The chain employs TRBV7-9 and TRBJ2-4, with D perhaps being TRBD1 or TRBD2 (6 bases each). The end of the DNA fits TRBJ2-7 better, so the J call may be wrong. The CDR3 has 15 residues. CDR1 is SEHNR, CDR2 FQNEAQ, per germline (reference sequence). CDR3 bases: TGTGCCAGCAGCTTAGTGGGGGGCGACAACTACGAGCAGTACTTC. Protein product: CASSLVGGDNYEQYF.

This clonotype showed up just once. The V call is TRBV7-3, the J call TRBJ1-2; maybe TRBD1 (6 bases). Looked up from germline, CDR1 is SGHTA and CDR2 is FQGTGA. This CDR3 has 14 amino acids. The V end was cut by 0 bases, the J end by 6 bases, with 11 bases between. CDR3 in amino acids: CASSLTGGVDGYTF. The CDR3 DNA reads TGTGCCAGCAGCTTAACAGGGGGGGTGGATGGCTACACCTTC.

The chain links TRBV20-1 to TRBJ2-3; TRBD2 agrees at 9 bases. This CDR3 spans 19 amino acids. Looked up from germline, CDR1 is DFQATT and CDR2 is SNEGSKA (reference sequence). J lost 0 bases, V lost 0 bases, and 13 bases had no gene match. CDR3: CSARDRKASGAFSTDTQYF. The CDR3 bases are TGCAGTGCTAGAGATAGGAAGGCTAGCGGGGCCTTCAGCACAGATACGCAGTATTTT.